This TCR beta chain was profiled in a study of T cell responses to AZD1222 COVID-19 vaccine. General observations from the study: Every sample of the repertoires postdated the peak T cell response. At baseline, seropositivity was found in only a handful of AZD1222 recipients. White British people made up most donors, females outnumbered males, and clonal diversity was possibly underestimated. Recipients of two AZD1222 doses showed rising Spike-specific TCR breadth and depth.

Measured with immunoSEQ multiplex PCR; TCRdb has only the in-frame clones, and not every one. The data hold some 80,000 clones, with 65% to 80% observed a single time. The V segment lost 5 bases and the J segment 11 bases; nucleotides outside the gene matches: 15. CDR3 length equals 15 residues. CDR1 is WSHSY and CDR2 is SAAADI in the germline V gene. Details on this clone: The antigen remains undetermined.

The V gene is TRBV10-2, the J gene TRBJ1-1; TRBD1 matches at 9 bases. This receptor was obtained from an adult who received the MenACWY meningococcal vaccine as a control. Specimen: peripheral blood, collected 28 days after the second dose of the MenACWY control vaccine. CDR3 in DNA: TGCGCCAGCAGTCCCTCCGGGACAGGGAAATTATTGGCTTTCTTT. This codes for CASSPSGTGKLLAFF.